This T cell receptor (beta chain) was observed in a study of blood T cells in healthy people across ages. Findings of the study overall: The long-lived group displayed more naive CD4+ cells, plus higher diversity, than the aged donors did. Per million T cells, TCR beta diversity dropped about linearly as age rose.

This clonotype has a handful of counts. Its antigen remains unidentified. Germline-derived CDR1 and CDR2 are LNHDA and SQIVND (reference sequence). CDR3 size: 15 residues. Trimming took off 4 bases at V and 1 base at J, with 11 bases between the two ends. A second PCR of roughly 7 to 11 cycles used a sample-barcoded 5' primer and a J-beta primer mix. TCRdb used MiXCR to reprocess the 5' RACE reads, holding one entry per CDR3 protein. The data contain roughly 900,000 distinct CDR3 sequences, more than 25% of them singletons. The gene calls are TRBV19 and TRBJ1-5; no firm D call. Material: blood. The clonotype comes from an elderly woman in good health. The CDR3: CASSTTAGSNQPQHF. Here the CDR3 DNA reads TGTGCCAGTAGTACCACGGCGGGAAGCAATCAGCCCCAGCATTTT.